The 18 T cell receptor beta chains in this list originate from one sample, sequenced in a study of T cells in Graves' hyperthyroidism and ophthalmopathy. RNA transcripts served as the template for amplifying TCR beta CDR3 regions. The TCR CDR3 was amplified in a first-round RT-PCR using the HTBI primer set. TCRdb re-derived calls from the multiplex PCR reads in MiXCR, one entry per CDR3 protein. The table lists around 700,000 distinct CDR3 sequences, approximately 18% of them singletons, with approximately 15% in the top ten. The sequenced material came from blood. The receptors come from a woman in her forties or fifties with Graves' hyperthyroidism that later progressed to Graves' ophthalmopathy.

This chain links TRBV12-3 or TRBV12-4 with TRBJ1-5; D perhaps matches TRBD1 (5 bases). With 6 bases removed from V and 4 bases from J, the gap between germline ends came to 10 bases. There are 13 residues in the CDR3. Written as DNA, the CDR3 is TGTGCCAGCAGCGGGACTCAGAATCAGCCCCAGCATTTT. Residues: CASSGTQNQPQHF.

V gene TRBV6-1 combines with J gene TRBJ2-1; 10 bases map to TRBD1. Trimming took 6 bases from V and 9 from J; bases not matched to a gene: 8. The CDR3 length is 14 residues. From germline, CDR1 is MNHNS and CDR2 SASEGT. CDR3 loop: CASRSGTGDIEQFF. CDR3 DNA sequence: TGTGCCAGCAGATCCGGGACAGGGGATATTGAGCAGTTCTTC.

At least ten counts were recorded for this clonotype. V usage is TRBV30 and J usage is TRBJ1-4, with 7 bases aligning to TRBD1. The V segment lost 2 bases and the J segment 8 bases; nucleotides outside the gene matches: 5. CDR1 is GTSNPN, CDR2 SVGIG, per germline (reference sequence). CDR3 length equals 13 residues. The CDR3 DNA is TGTGCCTGGAGTAGACAGGGACGGGAAAAACTGTTTTTT. Its protein is CAWSRQGREKLFF. Variable domain in full (rest from reference TRBV30 and TRBJ1-4): SQTIHQWPATLVQPVGSPLSLECTVEGTSNPNLYWYRQAAGRGLQLLFYSVGIGQISSEVPQNLSASRPQDRQFILSSKKLLLSDSGFYLCAWSRQGREKLFFGSGTQLSVL.

The chain employs TRBV9 and TRBJ2-5; D is unresolved. The CDR3 runs to 13 residues. Germline CDR1 SGDLS, CDR2 YYNGEE. The V end lost 1 base, the J end lost 2 bases, and 6 bases lay between the germline ends. CDR3 in amino acids: CASSVSQQETQYF. The CDR3 DNA sequence: TGTGCCAGCAGCGTATCCCAACAAGAGACCCAGTACTTC.

This clonotype was counted at least ten times. As DNA, the CDR3 is TGTGCCAGCATCCTCGACAGGGCCCCAAGGGAGCAGTACTTC. Its translation is CASILDRAPREQYF. This chain joins TRBV5-5 and TRBJ2-7; 7 bases fit TRBD1. There are 14 residues in the CDR3. With V trimmed by 6 bases and J by 7 bases, 13 bases remained unmatched. CDR1 is SGHKS, CDR2 YYEKEE, per germline (reference sequence).

This clonotype came up many times. The chain uses TRBV18 and TRBJ2-3, with 12 bases identical to TRBD2. The germline V gene encodes CDR1 KGHSH and CDR2 LQKENI. V was pared by 6 bases and J by 11 bases, with 18 bases of the junction left unmatched. The CDR3 is made up of 17 amino acids. DNA for the CDR3: TGTGCCAGCTCCCCCGGGACTAGCGGGCCTGCGGCCGAGGGGCAGTATTTT. Encoded protein: CASSPGTSGPAAEGQYF.

This clonotype was picked up many times. V gene TRBV2 combines with J gene TRBJ1-2; no clear D. V was shortened by 4 bases and J by 5 bases, with 11 bases between the two germline ends. Germline-derived CDR1 and CDR2 are SNHLY and FYNNEI. The CDR3 is 13 amino acids. The CDR3 nucleotides read TGTGCCAGCAGTGGTCCCGGGATGTATGGCTACACCTTC. This translates into CASSGPGMYGYTF. Full variable domain (outside the CDR3, taken from reference TRBV2 and TRBJ1-2): EPEVTQTPSHQVTQMGQEVILRCVPISNHLYFYWYRQILGQKVEFLVSFYNNEISEKSEIFDDQFSVERPDGSNFTLKIRSTKLEDSAMYFCASSGPGMYGYTFGSGTRLTVV.

The J gene is TRBJ1-2, the V gene TRBV10-3, with no clear D. The CDR3 runs to 14 residues. With 7 bases removed from V and 1 base from J, the gap between germline ends came to 13 bases. Germline V lookup: CDR1 ENHRY, CDR2 SYGVKD. The CDR3 sequence is CAIMGGASNYGYTF. In DNA, the CDR3 is TGTGCCATCATGGGAGGAGCGAGTAACTATGGCTACACCTTC.

This CDR3 is CASGRWDAEAFF. The CDR3 DNA reads as TGTGCCAGCGGCCGATGGGACGCTGAAGCTTTCTTT. The chain uses TRBV6-1 and TRBJ1-1; maybe TRBD1 (5 bases). The CDR3 has 12 amino acids. The V gene lost 8 bases and the J gene lost 6 bases, with 13 bases spanning the gap. Germline values: CDR1 MNHNS, CDR2 SASEGT.

This clonotype was counted ten times or more. This chain joins TRBV18 and TRBJ1-2, with D possibly TRBD1 on 5 matching bases. Germline V CDR1 and CDR2: KGHSH, LQKENI. Deletions cut 5 bases from V and 1 base from J, with 17 bases between. This CDR3 has 16 amino acids. CDR3 bases: TGTGCCAGCTCATCGACCGGGACTCAATATAACTATGGCTACACCTTC. Its translation is CASSSTGTQYNYGYTF.

This clonotype was recorded at least ten times. The genes are TRBV12-3 or TRBV12-4 and TRBJ1-1; the D gene is possibly TRBD1 (5 bases). This CDR3 spans 15 amino acids. V shed 0 bases and J shed 4 bases, with 12 bases lying between them. CDR3 bases: TGTGCCAGCAGTTTAGCGGGGGACGGCCTCACTGAAGCTTTCTTT. Residues: CASSLAGDGLTEAFF.

This sequence joins TRBV27 and TRBJ1-1; tentative D call: TRBD1 (6 bases). Germline V gene lookup returns CDR1 MNHEY and CDR2 SMNVEV (reference sequence). V lost 5 bases and J 3 bases, leaving 13 bases between the germline ends. The CDR3 loop spans 14 amino acids. The CDR3 here is CASSTEGEDTEAFF. The CDR3 bases are TGTGCCAGCAGTACGGAGGGGGAGGACACTGAAGCTTTCTTT.

This clonotype was counted many times. V and J are TRBV7-8 and TRBJ1-2, with a possible D match to TRBD1 (6 bases). The CDR3 extends over 16 amino acids. V lost 3 bases to trimming and J lost 0 bases, with 14 bases between them. Germline CDR1 reads SGHVS; CDR2 reads FQNEAQ. The CDR3 sequence: CASSFNRDKANYGYTF. The DNA of the CDR3 is TGTGCCAGCAGCTTCAACCGGGACAAGGCTAACTATGGCTACACCTTC. Full variable domain (remainder filled in from reference TRBV7-8 and TRBJ1-2): GAGVSQSPRYKVAKRGQDVALRCDPISGHVSLFWYQQALGQGPEFLTYFQNEAQLDKSGLPSDRFFAERPEGSVSTLKIQRTQQEDSAVYLCASSFNRDKANYGYTFGSGTRLTVV.

This clonotype was seen at least ten times. The chain is built from TRBV6-1 and TRBJ1-2; possibly TRBD1 for D (6 bases). The CDR3 is 15 residues long. V lost 6 bases, J lost 6 bases, and 20 bases lay in between. The V gene's germline CDR1 is MNHNS and CDR2 SASEGT. For the CDR3, the DNA is TGTGCCAGCAGACGGCGTCCCCACAGGGATGATGGCTACACCTTC. It yields the protein CASRRRPHRDDGYTF.

Comment on this clonotype: At one boundary the junction diverges from the germline segment, which might be a read error. This chain uses TRBV6-1 with TRBJ1-5, with D possibly TRBD1 on 5 matching bases. The CDR3 spans 13 residues. Germline lookup yields CDR1 MNHNS and CDR2 SASEGT. The CDR3 DNA reads as TGTGCCAGCAGTAAAGCGGACAACCAGCCCCAGCATTTT. Amino acids: CASSKADNQPQHF.

The chain joins TRBV25-1 to TRBJ2-1, with unresolved D. Per germline, CDR1 MGHDK and CDR2 SYGVNS. The CDR3 extends over 12 amino acids. Trimming removed 2 bases at V and 6 bases at J, with 5 bases between. CDR3 protein: CASSEEPNEQFF. The CDR3 nucleotides are TGTGCCAGCAGTGAAGAGCCCAATGAGCAGTTCTTC.

This clonotype was seen only a few times. The V gene is TRBV18, the J gene TRBJ2-2; a possible D gene is TRBD2 (5 bases). The CDR3 sequence is 16 residues long. Trimming shortened V by 6 bases and J by 1 base, and 15 bases separated the two germline ends. The germline CDR1 and CDR2 sequences are KGHSH and LQKENI. The CDR3 coding sequence is TGTGCCAGCTCCCCCCCCGGGAAGCAGAACACCGGGGAGCTGTTTTTT. Translating gives CASSPPGKQNTGELFF.

This clonotype was detected only a few times. V and J are TRBV20-1 and TRBJ2-7; D call uncertain. The V and J ends lost 0 bases and 3 bases respectively, with 6 bases between them. Germline CDR1 DFQATT, CDR2 SNEGSKA (reference sequence). CDR3 size: 12 residues. The CDR3 nucleotides are TGCAGTGCTAGAGACCTCCTCTACGAGCAGTACTTC. Translation gives CSARDLLYEQYF.